Listed here are 28 T cell receptor beta chains from one sample, sequenced in a study of blood T cell repertoires in COVID-19. Repertoires were generated with immunoSEQ multiplex PCR, while TCRdb's copy carries only in-frame clones and drops some. Of about half a million clones listed, around 85% are singletons. Specimen: peripheral blood. The source of these receptors is a human donor in a cohort sampled during active COVID-19.

The chain combines TRBV6-6 with TRBJ1-2, with a possible D match to TRBD1 (5 bases). CDR1 is MNHNY and CDR2 is SVGAGI in the germline V gene (reference sequence). The CDR3 runs to 13 residues. Trimming pared 4 bases from V and 6 bases from J, leaving 12 bases between. The CDR3 sequence is CASSLGRGHGYTF. The CDR3 DNA reads as TGTGCCAGCAGTTTGGGGAGGGGTCATGGCTACACCTTC.

This sequence joins TRBV3-1 (or the pseudogene TRBV3-2) and TRBJ1-3; D may be TRBD1 (5 bases). Germline values: CDR1 LGHDT, CDR2 YNNKEL (reference sequence). Trimming cost V 0 bases and J 2 bases, with 8 bases left between them. The CDR3 runs 15 residues. CDR3 loop: CASSQERGAGNTIYF. The CDR3 nucleotides read TGTGCCAGCAGCCAAGAGCGGGGGGCTGGAAACACCATATATTTT.

The CDR3 DNA follows: TGTGCCAGTAGTATAGATCTGAATCGCGAGTTATATGGCTACACCTTC. As protein: CASSIDLNRELYGYTF. The chain combines TRBV19 with TRBJ1-2; unclear D gene. Germline assignment: CDR1 LNHDA and CDR2 SQIVND (reference sequence). This CDR3 is 16 amino acids long. Deletions cut 0 bases from V and 5 bases from J, with 16 bases between.

The CDR3 sequence: CASSQGKAGVTNEQFF. The CDR3 region has the DNA TGCGCCAGCAGCCAAGGGAAAGCGGGAGTTACCAATGAGCAGTTCTTC. The genes are TRBV4-1 and TRBJ2-1; 8 positions match TRBD2. Germline values: CDR1 MGHRA, CDR2 YSYEKL. Unmatched junction bases numbered 8, after V lost 1 base and J lost 6 bases. The CDR3 consists of 16 residues.

The chain employs TRBV5-1 and TRBJ2-7, with D possibly matching TRBD1 (7 bases). The CDR3 contains 14 residues. The germline CDR1 and CDR2 sequences are SGHRS and YFSETQ. V was trimmed by 4 bases and J by 2 bases, leaving 13 bases between them. The chain's CDR3 is CASSPTGRPYEQYF. The CDR3 bases are TGCGCCAGCAGCCCGACAGGGAGGCCCTACGAGCAGTACTTC.

The chain recombines TRBV3-1 (or the pseudogene TRBV3-2) with TRBJ2-7, with 8 bases matching TRBD1. Trimming at V came to 0 bases and at J to 6 bases, leaving 7 bases not matched to a gene. Per the germline V gene, CDR1 is LGHDT and CDR2 is YNNKEL (reference sequence). The CDR3 has 15 amino acids. The CDR3 DNA reads as TGTGCCAGCAGCCAAGAAGGGCAGGGGGCGGGCGAGCAGTACTTC. Amino acid sequence: CASSQEGQGAGEQYF.

V gene TRBV11-2 combines with J gene TRBJ1-2; 8 nucleotides agree with TRBD1. CDR1 and CDR2 (germline): SGHAT, FQNNGV. This CDR3 has 15 residues. Trimming removed 1 base from V and 6 bases from J; junction bases left unmatched: 7. The CDR3 bases are TGTGCCAGCAGCTTAGCCCCAGACAGGGGCCATGGCTACACCTTC. It codes for CASSLAPDRGHGYTF.

The chain joins TRBV10-3 to TRBJ2-1, with 12 bases fitting TRBD2. This CDR3 contains 17 residues. V lost 4 bases, J lost 4 bases, and 8 bases stayed unmatched. Germline V lookup: CDR1 ENHRY, CDR2 SYGVKD. The CDR3, as DNA: TGTGCCATCAGTGGACTAGCGGGAGTGGAAAGGTACAATGAGCAGTTCTTC. Amino acids: CAISGLAGVERYNEQFF.

This clone was seen only a few times. The chain is built from TRBV27 and TRBJ2-7; D unclear. Germline V CDR1 and CDR2: MNHEY, SMNVEV (reference sequence). V was shortened by 2 bases and J by 3 bases, with 8 bases between the two germline ends. This CDR3 is 13 amino acids long. The CDR3 reads CASSLRQLYEQYF. Here the CDR3 DNA reads TGTGCCAGCAGTTTAAGACAACTCTACGAGCAGTACTTC.

The chain recombines TRBV7-8 with TRBJ2-7; 13 bases are a match to TRBD2. The CDR3 is made up of 18 amino acids. Germline V gene data show CDR1 as SGHVS and CDR2 as FQNEAQ. J lost 3 bases, V lost 1 base, and 9 bases had no gene match. This chain's CDR3 is CASSLDLRLAGGHYEQYF. The DNA for the CDR3 is TGTGCCAGCAGCTTAGACCTAAGACTAGCGGGAGGCCACTACGAGCAGTACTTC.

The J gene is TRBJ2-7, the V gene TRBV6-1; tentatively, D is TRBD2 (5 bases). This CDR3 is built from 15 residues. V dropped 1 base and J dropped 4 bases, with 14 bases sitting between them. Germline V gene data show CDR1 as MNHNS and CDR2 as SASEGT. The CDR3 DNA follows: TGTGCCAGCAGTGAAGGTCCGGGGATACCTTACGAGCAGTACTTC. Translated: CASSEGPGIPYEQYF.

This clone was seen a single time. The chain combines TRBV7-2 with TRBJ2-5; D is possibly TRBD1 (6 bases). This CDR3 is built from 13 residues. Germline V lookup: CDR1 SGHTA, CDR2 FQGNSA. V shed 2 bases and J shed 4 bases, with 8 bases lying between them. The CDR3 nucleotides read TGTGCCAGCAGCTTAAACAGGGCAGAGACCCAGTACTTC. Protein: CASSLNRAETQYF.

This clone has just one count. The chain combines TRBV13 with TRBJ2-1; TRBD2 matches 7 bases. The CDR3 has 16 amino acids. V lost 0 bases and J lost 3; bases outside the gene matches: 5. CDR1 and CDR2 from the germline V gene are PRHDT and FYEKMQ (reference sequence). The CDR3 DNA reads TGTGCCAGCAGCTTAGGGCTAGCGGAGTTCTACAATGAGCAGTTCTTC. Residues: CASSLGLAEFYNEQFF. The full variable domain, completed using reference TRBV13 and TRBJ2-1, is AAGVIQSPRHLIKEKRETATLKCYPIPRHDTVYWYQQGPGQDPQFLISFYEKMQSDKGSIPDRFSAQQFSDYHSELNMSSLELGDSALYFCASSLGLAEFYNEQFFGPGTRLTVL.

This sequence joins TRBV14 and TRBJ2-1; no reliable D call. Trimming removed 5 bases from V and 3 bases from J, with 23 bases in between. The CDR3 covers 18 residues. In germline, CDR1 is SGHDN, CDR2 FVKESK. This CDR3 is CASSFLLGLPPYYNEQFF. As DNA, the CDR3 is TGTGCCAGCAGCTTTCTACTCGGGTTACCTCCCTACTACAATGAGCAGTTCTTC.

The table lists this clone with a few counts. The CDR3, as DNA: TGTGCCACCAGCAGAGAAGGGGCAGGGGCCTGGGGGGGCTACACCTTC. Residues: CATSREGAGAWGGYTF. The rearrangement uses TRBV15 and TRBJ1-2, with a tentative D call TRBD1 (6 bases). Trimming removed 0 bases from V and 8 bases from J, with 19 bases in between. CDR1 is LNHNV, CDR2 YYDKDF, per germline (reference sequence). CDR3 length equals 16 residues.

V gene TRBV29-1 combines with J gene TRBJ2-4, with 10 bases that match TRBD1. Per the germline V gene, CDR1 is SQVTM and CDR2 is ANQGSEA. This CDR3 comprises 14 residues. The J segment lost 3 bases and the V segment lost 6 bases, leaving 5 bases of the junction unmatched. The CDR3 reads CSVTRTGGKNIQYF. CDR3 DNA sequence: TGCAGCGTGACTCGGACAGGGGGCAAAAACATTCAGTACTTC.

V usage is TRBV19 and J usage is TRBJ2-2, with a weak D call TRBD2 (5 bases). CDR1 LNHDA and CDR2 SQIVND come from the germline V gene (reference sequence). The CDR3 covers 15 residues. The V end was cut by 6 bases, the J end by 0 bases, with 11 bases between. The CDR3: CASRERNTNTGELFF. The DNA of the CDR3 is TGTGCCAGTAGGGAGCGGAACACGAACACCGGGGAGCTGTTTTTT.

CDR3 protein: CASSPRLAGAYEQYF. CDR3 coding DNA: TGTGCCAGCAGCCCCCGACTAGCGGGAGCCTACGAGCAGTACTTC. The chain recombines TRBV3-1 (or the pseudogene TRBV3-2) with TRBJ2-7, with 12 bases matching TRBD2. CDR1 is LGHDT, CDR2 YNNKEL, per germline (reference sequence). The CDR3 is 15 residues long. J lost 2 bases, V lost 4 bases, and 3 bases had no gene match.

The chain has TRBV3-1 (or the pseudogene TRBV3-2) and TRBJ2-7; the D gene is possibly TRBD2 (5 bases). The CDR3 consists of 14 residues. Germline V gene sequence: CDR1 LGHDT, CDR2 YNNKEL (reference sequence). Trimming pared 4 bases from V and 5 bases from J, leaving 15 bases between. The CDR3 reads CASSPRTGGDEQYF. The CDR3 bases are TGTGCCAGCAGCCCCAGGACTGGAGGAGACGAGCAGTACTTC.

The gene calls are TRBV7-8 and TRBJ2-1, with D maybe TRBD2 (5 bases). Germline CDR1 and CDR2: SGHVS and FQNEAQ. CDR3 length: 18 residues. Trimming took 1 base from V and 0 from J, leaving 16 bases between them. CDR3 DNA: TGTGCCAGCAGCTTAGAATGGCTAGCTGCTAGCTCCTACAATGAGCAGTTCTTC. As protein: CASSLEWLAASSYNEQFF.

The chain carries TRBV4-2 and TRBJ2-7, with 13 bases that match TRBD2. The CDR3 loop spans 16 amino acids. The trim removed 3 bases at V and 1 base at J, leaving 3 bases unmatched. CDR1 and CDR2 from the germline V gene are LGHNA and YNFKEQ. The CDR3, as DNA: TGTGCCAGCAGCCAGGGGACTAGCGGGATTTCCTACGAGCAGTACTTC. Encoded protein: CASSQGTSGISYEQYF.

The rearrangement links TRBV7-2 to TRBJ2-5; a weak D match, TRBD2 (6 bases). CDR1 is SGHTA, CDR2 FQGNSA, per germline. Trimming shortened V by 4 bases and J by 4 bases, and 13 bases separated the two germline ends. The CDR3 sequence is 14 residues long. The CDR3 here is CASSSGRLGETQYF. CDR3 nucleotide sequence: TGTGCCAGCAGCTCTGGACGACTAGGAGAGACCCAGTACTTC.

This chain links TRBV9 with TRBJ2-7; 7 nucleotides match TRBD2. This CDR3 is built from 15 residues. V shed 7 bases and J 3 bases; nucleotides not matched to a gene: 13. Germline CDR1 is SGDLS and CDR2 is YYNGEE. This chain's CDR3 is CASSSHGAGVYEQYF. As DNA, the CDR3 is TGTGCCAGCTCGAGCCACGGGGCGGGAGTCTACGAGCAGTACTTC. The full variable domain, completed using reference TRBV9 and TRBJ2-7, is DSGVTQTPKHLITATGQRVTLRCSPRSGDLSVYWYQQSLDQGLQFLIQYYNGEERAKGNILERFSAQQFPDLHSELNLSSLELGDSALYFCASSSHGAGVYEQYFGPGTRLTVT.

The chain links TRBV19 to TRBJ1-4; TRBD1 might be the D (5 bases). The V end lost 7 bases, the J end lost 0 bases, and 15 bases lay between the germline ends. The CDR3 consists of 16 residues. CDR1 and CDR2 (germline): LNHDA, SQIVND (reference sequence). CDR3 sequence reads: CASKGQRFATNEKLFF. In nucleotides, the CDR3 is TGTGCCAGTAAGGGGCAGCGATTCGCAACTAATGAAAAACTGTTTTTT. The full variable domain, in which reference TRBV19 and TRBJ1-4 provide the parts outside the CDR3, is DGGITQSPKYLFRKEGQNVTLSCEQNLNHDAMYWYRQDPGQGLRLIYYSQIVNDFQKGDIAEGYSVSREKKESFPLTVTSAQKNPTAFYLCASKGQRFATNEKLFFGSGTQLSVL.

CDR3 loop: CASSSRPSPLFF. The CDR3 coding sequence is TGTGCCAGCAGCTCCCGTCCTAGTCCCCTCTTCTTC. This chain links TRBV7-2 with TRBJ2-1; D gene ambiguous. Germline CDR1 SGHTA, CDR2 FQGNSA. V lost 4 bases, J lost 16 bases, and 17 bases lay in between. The CDR3 contains 12 residues.

The CDR3 DNA sequence: TGTGCCAGCAGACGGGACAGGGGGCTGACCGGGGAGCTGTTTTTT. Protein sequence: CASRRDRGLTGELFF. This chain uses TRBV7-3 with TRBJ2-2, with TRBD1 matching over 12 bases. The CDR3 consists of 15 residues. Germline V gives CDR1 SGHTA, CDR2 FQGTGA. The trim removed 6 bases at V and 5 bases at J, leaving 4 bases unmatched. The entire variable domain, with the rest obtained from reference TRBV7-3 and TRBJ2-2, is as follows: GAGVSQTPSNKVTEKGKYVELRCDPISGHTALYWYRQSLGQGPEFLIYFQGTGAADDSGLPNDRFFAVRPEGSVSTLKIQRTERGDSAVYLCASRRDRGLTGELFFGEGSRLTVL.

The CDR3 DNA is TGTGCCAGCTCACCAGACAGGGCAGCAAACTATGGCTACACCTTC. Protein: CASSPDRAANYGYTF. V and J are TRBV18 and TRBJ1-2; 7 bases line up with TRBD1. CDR1 is KGHSH, CDR2 LQKENI, per germline. The CDR3 has 15 amino acids. The J segment lost 2 bases and the V segment lost 2 bases, leaving 5 bases of the junction unmatched.

This chain connects TRBV7-3 to TRBJ1-1, with D perhaps TRBD1 (6 bases). CDR1 and CDR2 (germline): SGHTA, FQGTGA. The CDR3 sequence is 13 residues long. V dropped 5 bases and J dropped 4 bases, with 11 bases sitting between them. The DNA for the CDR3 is TGTGCCAGCAGCATACAGGGACGCACTGAAGCTTTCTTT. Translated: CASSIQGRTEAFF.